This T cell receptor beta chain comes out of a study of glioma-infiltrating T cells. Study findings and constraints: Signature shared blood CDR3 motifs were enriched in low-divergence and depleted in high-divergence patients.

Amplification of TCR alpha and beta CDR3 regions from RNA used iRepertoire nested multiplex PCR. TCRdb analysed the multiplex PCR reads with MiXCR anew, one entry per CDR3 protein. The sample lists roughly 350,000 distinct CDR3 sequences; less than 50% were seen once. This clonotype was picked up a small number of times. The antigen remains unidentified. The sequence derives from a human donor with low-grade glioma or glioblastoma, undergoing nonglioma brain surgery, or in good health (not recorded which). The source material was glioma tissue, nonneoplastic brain tissue, or PBMCs (not recorded which).

The chain's CDR3 is CSARDPTGGNGQPQHF. CDR3 nucleotide sequence: TGCAGTGCTAGAGACCCGACAGGGGGAAATGGTCAGCCCCAGCATTTT. This sequence joins TRBV20-1 and TRBJ1-5; TRBD1 matches 9 bases. Germline trimming cut 0 bases from V and 6 bases from J; bases unmatched to any gene: 9. This CDR3 contains 16 residues. Germline V gene sequence: CDR1 DFQATT, CDR2 SNEGSKA (reference sequence).